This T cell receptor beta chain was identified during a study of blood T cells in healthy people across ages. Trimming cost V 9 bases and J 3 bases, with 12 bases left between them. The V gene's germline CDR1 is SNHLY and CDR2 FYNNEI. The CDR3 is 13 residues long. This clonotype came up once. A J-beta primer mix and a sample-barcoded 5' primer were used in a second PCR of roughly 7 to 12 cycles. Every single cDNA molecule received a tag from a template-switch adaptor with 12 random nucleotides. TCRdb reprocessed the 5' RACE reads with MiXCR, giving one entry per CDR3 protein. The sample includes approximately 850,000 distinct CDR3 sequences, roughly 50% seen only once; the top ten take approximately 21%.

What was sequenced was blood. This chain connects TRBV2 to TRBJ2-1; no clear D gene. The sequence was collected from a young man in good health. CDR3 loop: CASGQHLYNEQFF. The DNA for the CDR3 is TGTGCCAGTGGGCAGCACCTCTACAATGAGCAGTTCTTC. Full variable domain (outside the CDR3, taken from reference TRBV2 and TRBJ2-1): EPEVTQTPSHQVTQMGQEVILRCVPISNHLYFYWYRQILGQKVEFLVSFYNNEISEKSEIFDDQFSVERPDGSNFTLKIRSTKLEDSAMYFCASGQHLYNEQFFGPGTRLTVL.